The 3 T cell receptor beta chains reported below all come from one sample, sequenced in a study of control samples from healthy donors and cancer patients. Only in-frame clones appear in the TCRdb table, and some are missing; sequencing was by immunoSEQ multiplex PCR. The sample includes 130,000 or so clones, about 93% of them seen just once. Sequenced material: blood. Source of these receptors: a man aged 40-50 years in good health.

The chain links TRBV18 to TRBJ2-1; D remains ambiguous. This CDR3 comprises 16 residues. Germline-derived CDR1 and CDR2 are KGHSH and LQKENI. The ends were cut back, 1 base at V and 6 bases at J, with 16 bases in the middle. This chain's CDR3 is CASSPRIGSSSNEQFF. CDR3 DNA sequence: TGTGCCAGCTCACCACGCATAGGAAGCTCCAGCAATGAGCAGTTCTTC.

This clone was counted only a few times. The V and J genes are TRBV13 and TRBJ2-3; 8 bases line up with TRBD1. With V trimmed by 5 bases and J by 3 bases, 10 bases remained unmatched. CDR1 is PRHDT, CDR2 FYEKMQ, per germline (reference sequence). The CDR3 is 16 amino acids. The DNA of the CDR3 is TGTGCCAGCAGCGACGGACAGGGTGGGGGAACAGATACGCAGTATTTT. Protein: CASSDGQGGGTDTQYF.

The rearrangement joins TRBV9 to TRBJ2-3; 10 bases map to TRBD2. Trimming at V came to 2 bases and at J to 5 bases, leaving 5 bases not matched to a gene. Germline V gene lookup returns CDR1 SGDLS and CDR2 YYNGEE. This CDR3 comprises 15 residues. The CDR3 protein is CASSVSGGAGDTQYF. The CDR3 DNA follows: TGTGCCAGCAGCGTGAGCGGGGGGGCGGGAGATACGCAGTATTTT.